This T cell receptor (beta chain) was captured in a study of blood T cell repertoires in COVID-19. Study-wide background: Both acute and convalescent COVID-19 samples were obtained from the United States, Italy and Spain. PBMCs, B-cell-depleted T cells, or T cells provided the cDNA or gDNA that made up the material.

This clone was counted a single time. The authors' processing: The assay estimated nucleated cells by amplifying reference gene primers. Clones were sequenced by immunoSEQ multiplex PCR, and TCRdb holds only the in-frame ones, with some missing. Clonal size and the V and J genes are those of that table, whereas D and trimming came from the DNA. The sample includes around 250,000 clones, approximately 88% of them seen just once. Enrollees, roughly 18 to 90 years old, lived in 24 US areas. The TCR comes from a woman aged 40 to 55 who had been exposed to COVID-19. Sequences were obtained from PBMCs or T cells enriched from blood (not recorded which).

DNA of the CDR3: TGTGCCATCACCCCAGCGCAGGGGAATCCTTATGGCTACACCTTC. Translated: CAITPAQGNPYGYTF. V and J are TRBV10-3 and TRBJ1-2; possibly TRBD1 for D (6 bases). Germline CDR1 is ENHRY and CDR2 is SYGVKD. The CDR3 is 15 residues long. The V end lost 7 bases, the J end lost 5 bases, and 20 bases lay between the germline ends.